These 23 T cell receptor beta chains originate from one sample sequenced in a study of CD8 T cells in ankylosing spondylitis. Study-wide results and caveats: It appeared that ankylosing spondylitis blood was characterized by a TCR beta motif of seven or eight highly homologous variants.

TCRdb reanalysed the 5' RACE reads using MiXCR and keeps one entry per CDR3 protein. The profile shows more than 650,000 distinct CDR3 sequences, roughly 10% of them singletons. These receptors have no known antigen. Material: blood, either unsorted or a sorted T cell fraction (not recorded which). Receptor source: a male donor with ankylosing spondylitis.

The rearrangement uses TRBV9 and TRBJ2-7, with D maybe TRBD2 (5 bases). The CDR3 spans 13 residues. With 0 bases removed from V and 6 bases from J, the gap between germline ends came to 10 bases. Germline V gene sequence: CDR1 SGDLS, CDR2 YYNGEE. The CDR3, as DNA: TGTGCCAGCAGCGTAGCGAGGGTAGGCGAGCAGTACTTC. It specifies CASSVARVGEQYF. The variable domain in full, with the rest retrieved from reference TRBV9 and TRBJ2-7, is DSGVTQTPKHLITATGQRVTLRCSPRSGDLSVYWYQQSLDQGLQFLIQYYNGEERAKGNILERFSAQQFPDLHSELNLSSLELGDSALYFCASSVARVGEQYFGPGTRLTVT.

This clonotype was recorded a few times. This chain connects TRBV7-2 to TRBJ1-1; D perhaps matches TRBD1 (5 bases). Looked up from germline, CDR1 is SGHTA and CDR2 is FQGNSA. Trimming took off 5 bases at V and 2 bases at J, with 12 bases between the two ends. This CDR3 region has 14 residues. Here the CDR3 reads CASSRRGGNTEAFF. The CDR3 bases are TGTGCCAGCAGCCGCCGGGGGGGAAACACTGAAGCTTTCTTT.

The V call is TRBV6-1, the J call TRBJ2-7; D possibly corresponds to TRBD1 (6 bases). Germline V gene data show CDR1 as MNHNS and CDR2 as SASEGT. The CDR3 spans 15 residues. Trimming pared 7 bases from V and 0 bases from J, leaving 16 bases between. CDR3 protein: CASTKTGLSSYEQYF. DNA for the CDR3: TGTGCCAGCACCAAAACAGGGCTGAGCTCCTACGAGCAGTACTTC.

The V and J genes are TRBV12-3 or TRBV12-4 and TRBJ2-6, with D tentatively TRBD1 or TRBD2 (5 bases each). Trimming took off 7 bases at V and 1 base at J, with 14 bases between the two ends. The CDR3 is made up of 16 amino acids. DNA for the CDR3: TGTGCCAGCACTCCCACATGGGGGTCTGGGGCCAACGTCCTGACTTTC. Translation: CASTPTWGSGANVLTF.

This clonotype was observed a few times. The chain carries TRBV5-1 and TRBJ2-1; 11 positions match TRBD2. Germline V gene sequence: CDR1 SGHRS, CDR2 YFSETQ. This CDR3 is 16 amino acids long. J lost 5 bases, V lost 4 bases, and 8 bases had no gene match. Here the CDR3 reads CASSPRSGGANNEQFF. Written as DNA, the CDR3 is TGCGCCAGCAGCCCTCGTAGCGGGGGGGCAAACAATGAGCAGTTCTTC.

This chain uses TRBV6-1 with TRBJ2-1; TRBD2 might be the D (5 bases). The V and J ends lost 6 bases and 8 bases respectively, with 17 bases between them. CDR1 and CDR2 (germline): MNHNS, SASEGT. The CDR3 contains 14 residues. The CDR3 here is CASRSATRRHEQFF. The CDR3 nucleotides are TGTGCCAGCAGATCCGCTACTAGACGGCATGAGCAGTTCTTC.

This sequence joins TRBV24-1 and TRBJ2-1; 8 bases match TRBD2. The CDR3 covers 18 residues. The V gene's germline CDR1 is KGHDR and CDR2 SFDVKD. Trimming took 3 bases from V and 2 from J; bases not matched to a gene: 11. The CDR3 here is CATSDSGSSRLPYNEQFF. The CDR3, as DNA: TGTGCCACCAGTGATAGCGGGAGTTCGCGTCTCCCCTACAATGAGCAGTTCTTC.

In DNA, the CDR3 is TGTGCCAGCAGCTTAGCCGGAGCAGACTATGGCTACACCTTC. Translated: CASSLAGADYGYTF. The chain carries TRBV7-2 and TRBJ1-2; D ambiguous. V was trimmed by 0 bases and J by 3 bases, leaving 8 bases between them. The germline gives CDR1 SGHTA, CDR2 FQGNSA. The CDR3 has 14 residues.

To note about this clonotype: Its ends do not fully match the called genes, so a read error is possible. The genes are TRBV20-1 and TRBJ1-2; 7 bases are shared with TRBD1. Germline V gives CDR1 DFQATT, CDR2 SNEGSKA (reference sequence). CDR3 length equals 13 residues. CDR3 nucleotide sequence: TGCAATGCTGACAGGGTAACTACCTATGGCTACACCTTC. Translating it yields CNADRVTTYGYTF.

This clonotype has just a few counts. V gene TRBV27 combines with J gene TRBJ2-5; possible D gene TRBD1, 5 bases. The CDR3 spans 15 residues. Germline lookup yields CDR1 MNHEY and CDR2 SMNVEV (reference sequence). V was shortened by 5 bases and J by 4 bases, with 17 bases between the two germline ends. The CDR3 spells CASSRKRGLLETQYF. DNA of the CDR3: TGTGCCAGCAGTCGGAAAAGGGGTTTGTTAGAGACCCAGTACTTC.

The chain uses TRBV20-1 and TRBJ1-1; D not certain. Trimming left V 4 bases short and J 1 base short, with 10 bases between. This CDR3 contains 13 residues. Germline CDR1 DFQATT, CDR2 SNEGSKA (reference sequence). CDR3 bases: TGCAGTGCTATAGTCACAGAGAACACTGAAGCTTTCTTT. It yields the protein CSAIVTENTEAFF.

The V call is TRBV7-3, the J call TRBJ1-1, with D possibly being TRBD1 (6 bases). CDR3 length: 16 amino acids. V lost 4 bases and J lost 0, with 15 bases in between. Germline lookup yields CDR1 SGHTA and CDR2 FQGTGA. Written as DNA, the CDR3 is TGTGCCAGCAGCTCGCAGGGGCCCGGCCTGAACACTGAAGCTTTCTTT. Translated: CASSSQGPGLNTEAFF.

This clonotype has only a few counts. The chain couples TRBV7-9 to TRBJ2-7, with D possibly being TRBD2 (6 bases). Germline V gene sequence: CDR1 SEHNR, CDR2 FQNEAQ (reference sequence). Trimming took 5 bases from V and 7 from J, leaving 21 bases between them. The CDR3 is 15 residues long. The CDR3 nucleotides are TGTGCCAGCAGCACGGGGGTTTCGCGGGCAGAGGAGCAGTACTTC. Translating gives CASSTGVSRAEEQYF.

This clonotype was seen only a few times. CDR3 coding DNA: TGCGCCAGCAGTCAATCGAAGCTCCAGGAGACATTCCAGCCCCAGCATTTT. As protein: CASSQSKLQETFQPQHF. The V call is TRBV23-1, the J call TRBJ1-5; D ambiguous. TRBV23-1 is identified as an open reading frame with a role that is uncertain. With 0 bases removed from V and 7 bases from J, the gap between germline ends came to 19 bases. The CDR3 has 17 amino acids.

V and J are TRBV7-2 and TRBJ1-1; D unclear. The germline gives CDR1 SGHTA, CDR2 FQGNSA. The germline V and J ends were trimmed by 5 bases and 1 base, with 14 bases remaining between them. This CDR3 contains 15 residues. CDR3 sequence reads: CASSKSGVGNTEAFF. CDR3 nucleotides: TGTGCCAGCAGCAAGTCCGGGGTGGGGAACACTGAAGCTTTCTTT.

This clonotype was recorded at least ten times. This chain uses TRBV7-2 with TRBJ2-7, with a possible D match to TRBD2 (6 bases). The CDR3 loop spans 15 amino acids. Trimming cost V 2 bases and J 3 bases, with 14 bases left between them. CDR1 SGHTA and CDR2 FQGNSA come from the germline V gene. CDR3 region: CASSLTSRGRYEQYF. The CDR3 nucleotides read TGTGCCAGCAGCTTAACGTCGCGGGGTCGCTACGAGCAGTACTTC.

This clonotype occurred many times. The chain links TRBV29-1 to TRBJ1-2; D not certain. Germline values: CDR1 SQVTM, CDR2 ANQGSEA. CDR3 length: 11 amino acids. Between the trimmed V and J ends, which lost 4 bases and 6 bases, there was a span of 9 bases. CDR3 sequence reads: CSVGEADGYTF. The CDR3 DNA reads as TGCAGCGTTGGGGAGGCGGATGGCTACACCTTC.

This clonotype was counted between two and nine times. The chain links TRBV11-3 to TRBJ2-2, with D tentatively TRBD2 (5 bases). Trimming cost V 2 bases and J 5 bases, with 15 bases left between them. Germline V lookup: CDR1 SGHNT, CDR2 YENEEA. The CDR3 is made up of 16 amino acids. The CDR3 DNA is TGTGCCAGCAGCTTAAGACACGACTACCCTACCGGGGAGCTGTTTTTT. It is translated as CASSLRHDYPTGELFF.

J is TRBJ2-5 and V is TRBV6-2 or TRBV6-3; D is unresolved. The germline V gene has CDR1 MNHEY and CDR2 SVGEGT. The CDR3 is 15 amino acids. The germline V and J ends were trimmed by 3 bases and 1 base, with 12 bases remaining between them. The CDR3 DNA reads as TGTGCCAGCAGTTATAGCCGAATCATCCAAGAGACCCAGTACTTC. It translates to CASSYSRIIQETQYF.

The chain carries TRBV30 and TRBJ1-5; no clear D. Germline V gives CDR1 GTSNPN, CDR2 SVGIG (reference sequence). V was clipped by 1 base and J by 7 bases, with 8 bases between them. This CDR3 comprises 12 residues. CDR3 sequence: CAWSGLYQPQHF. The CDR3 DNA follows: TGTGCCTGGAGTGGACTGTACCAGCCCCAGCATTTT. Filled out from reference TRBV30 and TRBJ1-5, the complete variable domain reads SQTIHQWPATLVQPVGSPLSLECTVEGTSNPNLYWYRQAAGRGLQLLFYSVGIGQISSEVPQNLSASRPQDRQFILSSKKLLLSDSGFYLCAWSGLYQPQHFGDGTRLSIL.

This clonotype was observed at least ten times. The chain links TRBV7-2 to TRBJ2-3; D is unclear. The CDR3 is made up of 15 amino acids. Trimming took off 6 bases at V and 6 bases at J, with 19 bases between the two ends. Germline V gene lookup returns CDR1 SGHTA and CDR2 FQGNSA. The CDR3 here is CASRSGPTLRDTQYF. The CDR3 bases are TGTGCCAGCAGGTCGGGTCCGACCCTACGGGATACGCAGTATTTT.

The V gene is TRBV20-1, the J gene TRBJ1-5; D is undetermined. The germline CDR1 and CDR2 sequences are DFQATT and SNEGSKA (reference sequence). Trimming cost V 6 bases and J 3 bases, with 12 bases left between them. CDR3 length: 13 amino acids. The CDR3 coding sequence is TGCAGTGCCAAGGGAGAGAACAATCAGCCCCAGCATTTT. As protein: CSAKGENNQPQHF.

This clonotype was found a few times. The chain combines TRBV7-9 with TRBJ2-1, with D perhaps matching TRBD1 (7 bases). CDR3 length: 17 amino acids. Trimming removed 5 bases at V and 1 base at J, with 18 bases between. Germline V CDR1 and CDR2: SEHNR, FQNEAQ (reference sequence). CDR3 nucleotides: TGTGCCAGCAGCAACTTAGGAGGGGGCAGTTCCTACAATGAGCAGTTCTTC. Amino acid sequence: CASSNLGGGSSYNEQFF.